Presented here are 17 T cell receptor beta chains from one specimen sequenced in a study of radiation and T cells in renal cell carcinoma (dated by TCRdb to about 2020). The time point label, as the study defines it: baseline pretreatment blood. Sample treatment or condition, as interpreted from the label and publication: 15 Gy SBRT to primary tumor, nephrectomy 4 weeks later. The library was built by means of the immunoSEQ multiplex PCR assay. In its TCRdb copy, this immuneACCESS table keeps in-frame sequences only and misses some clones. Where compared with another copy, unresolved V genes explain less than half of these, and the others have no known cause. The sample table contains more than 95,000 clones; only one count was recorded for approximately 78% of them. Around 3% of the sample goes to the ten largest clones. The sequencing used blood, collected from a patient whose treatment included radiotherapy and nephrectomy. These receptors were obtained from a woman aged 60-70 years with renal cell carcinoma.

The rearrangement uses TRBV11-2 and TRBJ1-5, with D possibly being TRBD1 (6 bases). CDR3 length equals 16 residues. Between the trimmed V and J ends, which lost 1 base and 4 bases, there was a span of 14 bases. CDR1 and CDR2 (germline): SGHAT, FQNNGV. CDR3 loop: CASSLGTGNDNQPQHF. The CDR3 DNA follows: TGTGCCAGCAGCTTAGGAACAGGGAATGATAATCAGCCCCAGCATTTT.

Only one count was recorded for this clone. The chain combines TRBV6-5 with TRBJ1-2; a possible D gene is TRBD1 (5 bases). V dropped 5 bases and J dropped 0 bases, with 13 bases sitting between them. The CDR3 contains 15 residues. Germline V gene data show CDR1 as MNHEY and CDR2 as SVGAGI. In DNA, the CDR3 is TGTGCCAGCAGTCAGCCAGGGACCGCTAACTATGGCTACACCTTC. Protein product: CASSQPGTANYGYTF.

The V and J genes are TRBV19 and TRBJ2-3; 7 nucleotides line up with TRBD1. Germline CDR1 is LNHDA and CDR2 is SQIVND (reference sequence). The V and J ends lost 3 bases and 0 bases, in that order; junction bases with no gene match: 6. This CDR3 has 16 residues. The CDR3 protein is CASSMEGGHSTDTQYF. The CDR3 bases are TGTGCCAGTAGTATGGAAGGGGGCCACAGCACAGATACGCAGTATTTT.

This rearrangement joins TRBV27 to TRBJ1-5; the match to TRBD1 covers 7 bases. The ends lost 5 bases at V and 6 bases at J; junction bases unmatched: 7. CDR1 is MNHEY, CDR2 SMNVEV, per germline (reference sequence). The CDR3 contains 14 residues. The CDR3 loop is CASSPRQGGQPQHF. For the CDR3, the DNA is TGTGCCAGCAGTCCTCGACAGGGAGGTCAGCCCCAGCATTTT.

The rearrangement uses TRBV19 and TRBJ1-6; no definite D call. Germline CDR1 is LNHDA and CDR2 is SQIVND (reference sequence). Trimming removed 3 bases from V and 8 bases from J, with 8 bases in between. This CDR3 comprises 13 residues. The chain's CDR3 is CASSILSYSPLHF. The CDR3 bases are TGTGCCAGTAGTATCCTCTCTTATTCACCCCTCCACTTT. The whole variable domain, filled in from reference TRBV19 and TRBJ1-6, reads DGGITQSPKYLFRKEGQNVTLSCEQNLNHDAMYWYRQDPGQGLRLIYYSQIVNDFQKGDIAEGYSVSREKKESFPLTVTSAQKNPTAFYLCASSILSYSPLHFGNGTRLTVT.

CDR3 in amino acids: CASILSGLLTDTQYF. The CDR3 DNA follows: TGTGCCAGCATCCTATCGGGACTTCTCACAGATACGCAGTATTTT. The V and J genes are TRBV7-9 and TRBJ2-3, with D possibly matching TRBD2 (6 bases). The CDR3 is made up of 15 amino acids. Germline loops: CDR1 SEHNR, CDR2 FQNEAQ (reference sequence). V dropped 7 bases and J dropped 2 bases, with 16 bases sitting between them.

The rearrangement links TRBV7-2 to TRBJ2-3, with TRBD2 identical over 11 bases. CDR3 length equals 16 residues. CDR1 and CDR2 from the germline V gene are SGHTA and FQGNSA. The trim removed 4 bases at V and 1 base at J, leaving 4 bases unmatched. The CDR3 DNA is TGTGCCAGCAGCTCAATGGGACTAGCGGGCACAGATACGCAGTATTTT. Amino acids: CASSSMGLAGTDTQYF.

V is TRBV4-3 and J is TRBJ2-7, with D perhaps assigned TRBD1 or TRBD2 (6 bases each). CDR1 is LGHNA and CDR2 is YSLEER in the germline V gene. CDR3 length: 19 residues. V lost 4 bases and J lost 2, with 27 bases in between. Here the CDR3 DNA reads TGCGCCAGCAGCCGAGAGGCGGTTCTCTCGCGGGACACCACCTACGAGCAGTACTTC. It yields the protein CASSREAVLSRDTTYEQYF.

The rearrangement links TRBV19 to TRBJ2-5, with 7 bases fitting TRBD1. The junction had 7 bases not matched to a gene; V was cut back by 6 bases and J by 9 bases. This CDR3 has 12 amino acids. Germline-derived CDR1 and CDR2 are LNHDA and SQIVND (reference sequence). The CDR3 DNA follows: TGTGCCAGTAGGACAGGGACCGGAGCCCAGTACTTC. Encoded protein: CASRTGTGAQYF. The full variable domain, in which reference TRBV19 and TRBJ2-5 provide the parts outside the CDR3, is DGGITQSPKYLFRKEGQNVTLSCEQNLNHDAMYWYRQDPGQGLRLIYYSQIVNDFQKGDIAEGYSVSREKKESFPLTVTSAQKNPTAFYLCASRTGTGAQYFGPGTRLLVL.

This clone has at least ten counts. CDR3 in amino acids: CASSPDSGSNEQFF. The CDR3 DNA reads TGTGCCAGCAGTCCGGACAGCGGAAGCAATGAGCAGTTCTTC. This chain joins TRBV2 and TRBJ2-1; maybe TRBD1 (6 bases). Trimming shortened V by 5 bases and J by 6 bases, and 14 bases separated the two germline ends. This CDR3 has 14 residues. In germline, CDR1 is SNHLY, CDR2 FYNNEI.

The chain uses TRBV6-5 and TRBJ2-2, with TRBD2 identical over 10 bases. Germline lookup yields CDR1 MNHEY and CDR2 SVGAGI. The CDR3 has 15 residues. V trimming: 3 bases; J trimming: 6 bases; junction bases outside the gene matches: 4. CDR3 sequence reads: CASSYGTSVPGELFF. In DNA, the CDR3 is TGTGCCAGCAGTTATGGGACTAGCGTCCCCGGGGAGCTGTTTTTT.

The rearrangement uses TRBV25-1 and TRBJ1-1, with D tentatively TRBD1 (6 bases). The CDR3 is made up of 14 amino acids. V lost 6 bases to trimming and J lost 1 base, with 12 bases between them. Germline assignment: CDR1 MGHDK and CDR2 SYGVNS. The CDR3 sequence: CASRAGQPNTEAFF. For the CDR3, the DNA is TGTGCCAGCAGGGCGGGACAACCGAACACTGAAGCTTTCTTT.

As DNA, the CDR3 is TGTGCCAGCAGCTTAGCTGGCGGTTATAGCAATCAGCCCCAGCATTTT. Its protein is CASSLAGGYSNQPQHF. The chain recombines TRBV7-2 with TRBJ1-5; no definite D call. Trimming took off 0 bases at V and 0 bases at J, with 9 bases between the two ends. This CDR3 has 16 amino acids. Germline values: CDR1 SGHTA, CDR2 FQGNSA.

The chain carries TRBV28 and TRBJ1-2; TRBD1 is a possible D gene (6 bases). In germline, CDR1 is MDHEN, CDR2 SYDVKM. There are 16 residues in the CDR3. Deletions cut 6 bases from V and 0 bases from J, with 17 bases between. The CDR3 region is CASSPALGGANYGYTF. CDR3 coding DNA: TGTGCCAGCAGCCCTGCCCTAGGGGGGGCTAACTATGGCTACACCTTC.

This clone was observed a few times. The CDR3 reads CASSSSLETGQETQYF. The CDR3 DNA sequence: TGCGCCAGCAGCTCTAGCCTCGAGACAGGGCAAGAGACCCAGTACTTC. This chain links TRBV5-1 with TRBJ2-5, with 7 bases matching TRBD1. J was trimmed by 2 bases and V by 3 bases; bases with no gene match: 10. Germline CDR1 and CDR2: SGHRS and YFSETQ. The CDR3 covers 16 residues.

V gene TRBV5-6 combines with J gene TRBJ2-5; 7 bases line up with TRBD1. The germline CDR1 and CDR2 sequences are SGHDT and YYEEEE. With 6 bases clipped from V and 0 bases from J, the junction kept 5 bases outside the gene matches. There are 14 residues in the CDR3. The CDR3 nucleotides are TGTGCCAGCACCGCGGACAGGTACCAAGAGACCCAGTACTTC. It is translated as CASTADRYQETQYF.

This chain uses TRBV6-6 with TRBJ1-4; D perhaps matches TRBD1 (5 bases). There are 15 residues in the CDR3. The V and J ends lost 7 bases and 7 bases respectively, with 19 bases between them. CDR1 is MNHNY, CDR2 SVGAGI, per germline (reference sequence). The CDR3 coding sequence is TGTGCCAGCACCCGATCGGGGAGGGGAAGTGAAAAACTGTTTTTT. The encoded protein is CASTRSGRGSEKLFF.